This TCR beta chain appears in the sequencing data of a study of T cell repertoires in cytomegalovirus infection. To note about this clonotype: Its cognate antigen is unknown.

Germline V gene sequence: CDR1 SGHTA, CDR2 FQGTGA. The CDR3 runs 16 residues. Trimming at V came to 4 bases and at J to 8 bases, leaving 16 bases not matched to a gene. MiXCR, run by TCRdb on the reads, gives a single entry per CDR3 protein. The profile shows roughly 78,000 distinct CDR3 sequences, 35% to 45% of them singletons. The clonotype comes from a human donor in good health (CMV status not recorded). Some clones in this sample may be carry-over from other donors' samples. Sequencing used CD8+ T cells from cultured PBMCs, obtained from culture after CMV antigen stimulation. V is TRBV7-3 and J is TRBJ1-2; 7 bases match TRBD1. CDR3 loop: CASSSNRDSARWGYTF. As DNA, the CDR3 is TGTGCCAGCAGCTCCAACCGGGACAGCGCCCGTTGGGGCTACACCTTC.